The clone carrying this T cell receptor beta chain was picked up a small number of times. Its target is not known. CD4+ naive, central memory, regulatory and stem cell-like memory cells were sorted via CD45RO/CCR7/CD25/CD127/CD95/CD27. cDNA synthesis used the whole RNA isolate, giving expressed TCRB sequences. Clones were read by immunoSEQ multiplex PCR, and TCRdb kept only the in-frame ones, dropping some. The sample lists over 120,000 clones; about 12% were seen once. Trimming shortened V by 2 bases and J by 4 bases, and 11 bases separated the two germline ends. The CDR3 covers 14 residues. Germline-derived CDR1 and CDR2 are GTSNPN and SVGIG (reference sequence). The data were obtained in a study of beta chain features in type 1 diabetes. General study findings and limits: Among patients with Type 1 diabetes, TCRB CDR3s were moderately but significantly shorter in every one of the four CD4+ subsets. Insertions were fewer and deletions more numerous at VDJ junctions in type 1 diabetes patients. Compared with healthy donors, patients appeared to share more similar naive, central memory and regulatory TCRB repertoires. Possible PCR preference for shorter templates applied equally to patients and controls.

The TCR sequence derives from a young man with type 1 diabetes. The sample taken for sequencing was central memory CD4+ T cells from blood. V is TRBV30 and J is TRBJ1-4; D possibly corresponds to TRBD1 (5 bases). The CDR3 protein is CAWSMVGDNEKLFF. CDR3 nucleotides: TGTGCCTGGAGTATGGTAGGGGATAATGAAAAACTGTTTTTT. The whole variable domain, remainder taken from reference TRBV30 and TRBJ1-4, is SQTIHQWPATLVQPVGSPLSLECTVEGTSNPNLYWYRQAAGRGLQLLFYSVGIGQISSEVPQNLSASRPQDRQFILSSKKLLLSDSGFYLCAWSMVGDNEKLFFGSGTQLSVL.